This T cell receptor (beta chain) derives from a study of blood T cells in healthy people across ages. Study-wide results and caveats: Using unsorted PBMCs precluded a conclusive naive versus antigen-experienced comparison. Across the age range, TCR beta diversity per million T cells fell in a roughly linear way. Donor CMV infection status was unknown, possibly confounding age-related changes in expanded clonotypes.

A sample-barcoded 5' primer and a J-beta primer mix were used in a second PCR of roughly 7 to 11 cycles. TCRdb reanalysed the 5' RACE reads using MiXCR and keeps one entry per CDR3 protein. Here the sample spans around 970,000 distinct CDR3 sequences, about 51% being singletons. As for this clonotype: What it binds is unknown.

Specimen: blood. The source of this sequence is a woman aged 55-75 years in good health.

The DNA of the CDR3 is TGCAGTGCTAGAGGCCCCCTAGGAGCTGAGCAGTTCTTC. Its protein is CSARGPLGAEQFF. The V gene is TRBV20-1, the J gene TRBJ2-1; D uncertain. Trimming removed 1 base at V and 9 bases at J, with 13 bases between. CDR3 size: 13 residues. Germline V CDR1 and CDR2: DFQATT, SNEGSKA (reference sequence).